The 18 T cell receptor beta chains given below trace back to one sample, sequenced in a study of Tregs in tolerant kidney transplant recipients. Related graft donors supplied nonmyeloablative bone marrow transplants, and mixed chimerism was transient. This table comes from immunoSEQ multiplex PCR, and its TCRdb copy is limited to in-frame clones, with some not included. The data contain about 64,000 clones, more than 75% of them seen just once; the ten biggest clones take up 3.5% to 4%. The starting material was CD4+ T cells from blood (PBMCs), obtained 6 months after the transplant. The receptors come from a human patient who received a combined kidney and bone marrow transplant. A share of the T cells may be of graft donor origin.

This chain connects TRBV10-1 to TRBJ1-6, with D possibly being TRBD1 (5 bases). Trimming cost V 7 bases and J 12 bases, with 19 bases left between them. Germline V gives CDR1 WNHNN, CDR2 SYGVQD (reference sequence). There are 14 residues in the CDR3. This chain's CDR3 is CASTPVWTGVPLHF. CDR3 coding DNA: TGCGCCAGCACCCCAGTTTGGACGGGGGTACCCCTCCACTTT.

This rearrangement joins TRBV10-3 to TRBJ2-3; D may be TRBD2 (5 bases). Germline V gene lookup returns CDR1 ENHRY and CDR2 SYGVKD. This CDR3 contains 12 residues. The ends were cut back, 4 bases at V and 3 bases at J, with 5 bases in the middle. The CDR3 is CAISGETDTQYF. CDR3 nucleotides: TGTGCCATCAGTGGGGAGACAGATACGCAGTATTTT.

This rearrangement joins TRBV6-6 to TRBJ2-7, with 9 bases that match TRBD1. The CDR3 runs to 16 residues. Germline CDR1 reads MNHNY; CDR2 reads SVGAGI (reference sequence). J lost 5 bases, V lost 6 bases, and 14 bases had no gene match. The CDR3 region has the DNA TGTGCCAGCAGAGACAGTATGGGACAGGGTCTCGACGAGCAGTACTTC. The encoded protein is CASRDSMGQGLDEQYF.

The chain employs TRBV12-5 and TRBJ2-7, with TRBD2 matching 7 bases. The V gene end was trimmed by 1 base and the J gene end by 2 bases; junction bases not matched to a gene: 5. The CDR3 is 15 amino acids. The germline CDR1 and CDR2 sequences are LGHNT and FRNRAP. The CDR3 loop is CASGLGWGTTYEQYF. DNA for the CDR3: TGTGCTAGTGGTTTGGGATGGGGGACTACCTACGAGCAGTACTTC.

As to this clone: Other DNA sequences of this sample code for an identical CDR3. V and J are TRBV27 and TRBJ2-2; D uncertain. From germline, CDR1 is MNHEY and CDR2 SMNVEV (reference sequence). V lost 5 bases, J lost 5 bases, and 6 bases lay in between. CDR3 length: 12 amino acids. In nucleotides, the CDR3 is TGTGCCAGCAGTATTCTTACCGGGGAGCTGTTTTTT. This encodes CASSILTGELFF.

The chain recombines TRBV11-2 with TRBJ1-2; 7 bases agree with TRBD1. The J segment lost 3 bases and the V segment lost 5 bases, leaving 9 bases of the junction unmatched. Germline V gene sequence: CDR1 SGHAT, CDR2 FQNNGV. CDR3 size: 15 residues. CDR3 loop: CASSPSRDSYYGYTF. DNA of the CDR3: TGTGCCAGCAGCCCCTCCCGGGACAGCTACTATGGCTACACCTTC.

This clone was observed a few times. The chain joins TRBV19 to TRBJ1-3; 9 positions match TRBD1. The junction had 11 bases not matched to a gene; V was cut back by 10 bases and J by 4 bases. This CDR3 region has 15 residues. CDR1 and CDR2 (germline): LNHDA, SQIVND (reference sequence). This chain's CDR3 is CATYPGQGFGNTIYF. The CDR3 bases are TGTGCCACCTACCCGGGACAGGGCTTCGGAAACACCATATATTTT. The full variable domain, completed using reference TRBV19 and TRBJ1-3, is DGGITQSPKYLFRKEGQNVTLSCEQNLNHDAMYWYRQDPGQGLRLIYYSQIVNDFQKGDIAEGYSVSREKKESFPLTVTSAQKNPTAFYLCATYPGQGFGNTIYFGEGSWLTVV.

The rearrangement uses TRBV15 and TRBJ2-1; 11 bases fit TRBD2. The ends lost 0 bases at V and 8 bases at J; junction bases unmatched: 6. Germline loops: CDR1 LNHNV, CDR2 YYDKDF (reference sequence). The CDR3 is 16 amino acids. Here the CDR3 reads CATSRDEASGRYEQFF. In nucleotides, the CDR3 is TGTGCCACCAGCAGAGATGAGGCTAGCGGGAGGTATGAGCAGTTCTTC.

This clone was detected only a few times. The chain employs TRBV2 and TRBJ1-2; 8 nucleotides align to TRBD1. The CDR3 has 14 residues. The germline V gene has CDR1 SNHLY and CDR2 FYNNEI. V shed 4 bases and J 8 bases; nucleotides not matched to a gene: 9. CDR3 coding DNA: TGTGCCAGCAGTGGCGGTCAGGGGGCGCGGGGCTACACCTTC. Amino acids: CASSGGQGARGYTF.

The V and J genes are TRBV18 and TRBJ1-4; D perhaps matches TRBD1 (6 bases). Looked up from germline, CDR1 is KGHSH and CDR2 is LQKENI. The CDR3 sequence is 16 residues long. V was clipped by 5 bases and J by 3 bases, with 16 bases between them. The CDR3 nucleotides read TGTGCCAGCTCATATTCTTGGACAGCGGCTAATGAAAAACTGTTTTTT. It is translated as CASSYSWTAANEKLFF.

This chain's CDR3 is CASRYTGDDRPQHF. DNA of the CDR3: TGTGCCAGCAGATACACAGGGGACGACCGGCCCCAGCATTTT. The rearrangement joins TRBV2 to TRBJ1-5; 7 bases are a match to TRBD1. The CDR3 length is 14 residues. After removal of 6 bases from V and 9 bases from J, the junction contained 11 bases not matched to a gene. CDR1 and CDR2 from the germline V gene are SNHLY and FYNNEI.

The V call is TRBV5-1, the J call TRBJ2-6; D not resolved. The V end lost 6 bases, the J end lost 3 bases, and 13 bases lay between the germline ends. Germline lookup yields CDR1 SGHRS and CDR2 YFSETQ. The CDR3 loop spans 15 amino acids. The CDR3 protein is CASIPSPGGANVLTF. In DNA form, the CDR3 reads TGCGCCAGCATCCCTTCCCCGGGTGGGGCCAACGTCCTGACTTTC.

The chain is built from TRBV5-4 and TRBJ1-1; tentatively, D is TRBD1 (6 bases). With 0 bases removed from V and 3 bases from J, the gap between germline ends came to 18 bases. CDR3 length equals 17 residues. CDR1 is SGHNT, CDR2 YYREEE, per germline (reference sequence). The CDR3 nucleotides are TGTGCCAGCAGCTTGGCCCAAAACAGGGCTGGCCACACTGAAGCTTTCTTT. This codes for CASSLAQNRAGHTEAFF.

J is TRBJ2-1 and V is TRBV11-2; 8 nucleotides align to TRBD2. Germline-derived CDR1 and CDR2 are SGHAT and FQNNGV. This CDR3 is 19 amino acids long. The J segment lost 5 bases and the V segment lost 5 bases, leaving 20 bases of the junction unmatched. The DNA of the CDR3 is TGTGCCAGCAGCCACACCCGTAGGGCGGGAGGAAGAAGAGACAATGAGCAGTTCTTC. Translating it yields CASSHTRRAGGRRDNEQFF.

Of note for this clone: Relative to the germline gene, one junction end is altered; a read error may explain this. The identical CDR3 is also encoded by other nucleotide sequences in the sample. CDR3 sequence (DNA): TGTGCCCTCGGGACAGGGAATTCCCCCCTCCACTTT. Encoded protein: CALGTGNSPLHF. This rearrangement joins TRBV2 to TRBJ1-6; 9 bases line up with TRBD1. The CDR3 sequence is 12 residues long. CDR1 and CDR2 (germline): SNHLY, FYNNEI. Filled out from reference TRBV2 and TRBJ1-6, the complete variable domain reads EPEVTQTPSHQVTQMGQEVILRCVPISNHLYFYWYRQILGQKVEFLVSFYNNEISEKSEIFDDQFSVERPDGSNFTLKIRSTKLEDSAMYFCALGTGNSPLHFGNGTRLTVT.

The chain is built from TRBV6-1 and TRBJ2-5; 7 bases align to TRBD1. The CDR3 contains 13 residues. Germline V gene sequence: CDR1 MNHNS, CDR2 SASEGT. V lost 2 bases, J lost 7 bases, and 4 bases stayed unmatched. The CDR3 DNA reads as TGTGCCAGCAGTGAAAGACAGGGTGCGACCCAGTACTTC. Translating it yields CASSERQGATQYF.

This sequence joins TRBV2 and TRBJ2-7; 10 nucleotides agree with TRBD2. V lost 6 bases, J lost 0 bases, and 5 bases stayed unmatched. The CDR3 is 15 amino acids. Germline values: CDR1 SNHLY, CDR2 FYNNEI. The CDR3 DNA follows: TGTGCCAGCAGGCCGGGACTAGCGAGCTCCTACGAGCAGTACTTC. Residues: CASRPGLASSYEQYF. The full variable domain, in which reference TRBV2 and TRBJ2-7 provide the parts outside the CDR3, is EPEVTQTPSHQVTQMGQEVILRCVPISNHLYFYWYRQILGQKVEFLVSFYNNEISEKSEIFDDQFSVERPDGSNFTLKIRSTKLEDSAMYFCASRPGLASSYEQYFGPGTRLTVT.

The CDR3 region is CASSQLFILVNTEAFF. The CDR3, as DNA: TGCGCCAGCAGCCAACTCTTCATCCTAGTGAACACTGAAGCTTTCTTT. The rearrangement links TRBV4-1 to TRBJ1-1; D uncertain. The CDR3 sequence is 16 residues long. Looked up from germline, CDR1 is MGHRA and CDR2 is YSYEKL. The V gene lost 2 bases and the J gene lost 0 bases, with 13 bases spanning the gap.